The TCR beta chain described here comes from a study of CD8+ T cells in alopecia areata. Treatment denoted: oral pan-JAK inhibitor, 5-10 mg twice daily. In each case, RNA was isolated and then reverse transcribed into cDNA as the sequencing template. Repertoires were generated with immunoSEQ multiplex PCR, while TCRdb's copy carries only in-frame clones and drops some. The sample lists approximately 280,000 clones; roughly 60% were seen once. The TCR was taken from a human donor with alopecia areata. The sequences come from CD4+ T cells sorted from blood, collected at week 24, from a patient treated with tofacitinib.

The CDR3, as DNA: TGTGCCTGGACCCAGGGGGGGAACACTGAAGCTTTCTTT. Its protein product is CAWTQGGNTEAFF. The rearrangement uses TRBV30 and TRBJ1-1, with 7 nucleotides matching TRBD1. This CDR3 is 13 amino acids long. The germline V gene has CDR1 GTSNPN and CDR2 SVGIG (reference sequence). Trimming at V came to 4 bases and at J to 1 base, leaving 3 bases not matched to a gene.